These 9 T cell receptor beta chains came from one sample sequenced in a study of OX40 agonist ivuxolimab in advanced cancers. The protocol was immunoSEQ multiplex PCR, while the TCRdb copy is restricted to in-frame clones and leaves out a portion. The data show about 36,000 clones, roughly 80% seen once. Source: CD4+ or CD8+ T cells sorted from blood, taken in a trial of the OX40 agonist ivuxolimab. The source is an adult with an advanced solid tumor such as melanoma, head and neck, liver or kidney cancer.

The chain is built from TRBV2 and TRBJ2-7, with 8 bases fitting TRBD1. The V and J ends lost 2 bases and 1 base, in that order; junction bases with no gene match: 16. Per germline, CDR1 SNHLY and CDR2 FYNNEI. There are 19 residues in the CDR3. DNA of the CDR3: TGTGCCAGCAGTGAATTTCTAGTAAAAAAGGGGACAGGATCCTACGAGCAGTACTTC. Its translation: CASSEFLVKKGTGSYEQYF. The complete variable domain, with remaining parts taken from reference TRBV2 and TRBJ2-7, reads EPEVTQTPSHQVTQMGQEVILRCVPISNHLYFYWYRQILGQKVEFLVSFYNNEISEKSEIFDDQFSVERPDGSNFTLKIRSTKLEDSAMYFCASSEFLVKKGTGSYEQYFGPGTRLTVT.

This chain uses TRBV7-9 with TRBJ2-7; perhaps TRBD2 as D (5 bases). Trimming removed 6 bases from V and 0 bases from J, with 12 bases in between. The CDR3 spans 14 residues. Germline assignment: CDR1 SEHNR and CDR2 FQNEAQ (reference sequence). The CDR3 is CASSSLAGSYEQYF. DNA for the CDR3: TGTGCCAGCAGTAGTCTAGCTGGCTCCTACGAGCAGTACTTC.

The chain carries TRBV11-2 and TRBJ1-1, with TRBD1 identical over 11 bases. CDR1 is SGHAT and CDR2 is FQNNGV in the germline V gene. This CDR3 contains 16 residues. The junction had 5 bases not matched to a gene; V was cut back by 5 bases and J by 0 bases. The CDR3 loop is CASSDRTGGMNTEAFF. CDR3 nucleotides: TGTGCCAGCAGCGACCGGACAGGGGGCATGAACACTGAAGCTTTCTTT.

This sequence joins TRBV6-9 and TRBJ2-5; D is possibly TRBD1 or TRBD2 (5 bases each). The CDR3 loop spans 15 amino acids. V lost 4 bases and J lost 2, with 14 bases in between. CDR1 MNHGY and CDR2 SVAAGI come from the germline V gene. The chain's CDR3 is CASSFSGTEQETQYF. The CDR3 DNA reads TGTGCCAGCAGTTTTTCCGGGACGGAACAAGAGACCCAGTACTTC.

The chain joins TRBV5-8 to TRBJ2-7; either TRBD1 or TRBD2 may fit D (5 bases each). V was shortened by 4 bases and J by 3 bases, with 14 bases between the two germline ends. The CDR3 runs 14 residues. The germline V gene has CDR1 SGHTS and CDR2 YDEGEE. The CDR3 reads CASSPGPIGYEQYF. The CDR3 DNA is TGTGCCAGCAGCCCGGGACCTATAGGCTACGAGCAGTACTTC.

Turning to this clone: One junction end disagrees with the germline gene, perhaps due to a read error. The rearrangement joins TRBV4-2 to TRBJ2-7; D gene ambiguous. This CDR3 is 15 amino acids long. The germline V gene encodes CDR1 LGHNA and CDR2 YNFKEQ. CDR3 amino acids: CASSPTTESSFEQYF. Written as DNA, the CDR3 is TGTGCCAGCAGCCCTACTACAGAGTCCTCCTTCGAGCAGTACTTC.

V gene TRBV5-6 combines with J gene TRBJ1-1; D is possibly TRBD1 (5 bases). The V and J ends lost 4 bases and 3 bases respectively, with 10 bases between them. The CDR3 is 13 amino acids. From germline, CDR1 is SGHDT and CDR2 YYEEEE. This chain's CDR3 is CASSPGRDTEAFF. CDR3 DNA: TGTGCCAGCAGCCCAGGGCGAGACACTGAAGCTTTCTTT.

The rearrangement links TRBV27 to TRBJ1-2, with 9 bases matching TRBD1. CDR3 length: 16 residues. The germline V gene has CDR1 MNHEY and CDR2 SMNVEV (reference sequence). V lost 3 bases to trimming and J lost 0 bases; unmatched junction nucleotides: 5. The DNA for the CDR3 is TGTGCCAGCAGTTTCAAGGGGACAGGGACTAACTATGGCTACACCTTC. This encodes CASSFKGTGTNYGYTF.

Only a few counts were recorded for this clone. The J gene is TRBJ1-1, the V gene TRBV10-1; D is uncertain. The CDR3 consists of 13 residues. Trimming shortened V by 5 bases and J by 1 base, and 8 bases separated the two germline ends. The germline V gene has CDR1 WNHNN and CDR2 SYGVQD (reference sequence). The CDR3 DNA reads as TGCGCCAGCAGTCTACAGAGGAACACTGAAGCTTTCTTT. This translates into CASSLQRNTEAFF.